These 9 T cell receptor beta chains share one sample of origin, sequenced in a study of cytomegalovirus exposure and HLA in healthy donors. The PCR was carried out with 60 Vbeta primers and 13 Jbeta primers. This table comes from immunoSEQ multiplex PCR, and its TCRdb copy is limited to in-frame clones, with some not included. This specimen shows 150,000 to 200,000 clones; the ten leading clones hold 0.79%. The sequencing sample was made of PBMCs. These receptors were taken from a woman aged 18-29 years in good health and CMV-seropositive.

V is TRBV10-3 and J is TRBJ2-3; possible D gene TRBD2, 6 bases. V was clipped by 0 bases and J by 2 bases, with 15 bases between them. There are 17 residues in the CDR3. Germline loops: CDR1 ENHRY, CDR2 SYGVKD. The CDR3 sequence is CAISESMGTGDTDTQYF. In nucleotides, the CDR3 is TGTGCCATCAGTGAGTCGATGGGGACTGGGGACACAGATACGCAGTATTTT.

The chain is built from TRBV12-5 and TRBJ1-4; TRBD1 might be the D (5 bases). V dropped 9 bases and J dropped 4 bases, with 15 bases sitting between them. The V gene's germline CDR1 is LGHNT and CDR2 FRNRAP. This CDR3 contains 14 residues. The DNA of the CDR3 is TGTGCTAGCTCCCGAGACAGCTTTAATGAAAAACTGTTTTTT. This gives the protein CASSRDSFNEKLFF.

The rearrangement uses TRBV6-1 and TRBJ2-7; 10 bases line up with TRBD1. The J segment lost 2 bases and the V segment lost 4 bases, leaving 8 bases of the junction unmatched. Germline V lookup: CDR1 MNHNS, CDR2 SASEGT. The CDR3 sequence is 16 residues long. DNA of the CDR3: TGTGCCAGCAGTGGCGAGGGACAGGGGATAACCTACGAGCAGTACTTC. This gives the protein CASSGEGQGITYEQYF.

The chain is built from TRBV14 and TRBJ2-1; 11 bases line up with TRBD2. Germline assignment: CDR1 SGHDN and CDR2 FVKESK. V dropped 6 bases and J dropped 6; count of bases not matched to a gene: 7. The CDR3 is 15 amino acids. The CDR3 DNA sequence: TGTGCCAGCAGTCCTAGCGGGAGGCTTCGCAATGAGCAGTTCTTC. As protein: CASSPSGRLRNEQFF.

CDR3 in amino acids: CASSPPTGASNTEAFF. The CDR3 bases are TGTGCCAGCAGTCCCCCGACAGGAGCTTCGAACACTGAAGCTTTCTTT. The chain recombines TRBV28 with TRBJ1-1; possible D gene TRBD1, 6 bases. Per the germline V gene, CDR1 is MDHEN and CDR2 is SYDVKM. This CDR3 spans 16 amino acids. The V end was cut by 5 bases, the J end by 1 base, with 17 bases between.

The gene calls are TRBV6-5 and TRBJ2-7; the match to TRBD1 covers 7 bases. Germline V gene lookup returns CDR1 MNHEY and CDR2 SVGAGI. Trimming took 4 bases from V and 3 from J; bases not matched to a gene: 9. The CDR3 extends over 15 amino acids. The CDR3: CASSSPGTVLYEQYF. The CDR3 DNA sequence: TGTGCCAGCAGTTCACCCGGGACAGTCCTCTACGAGCAGTACTTC.

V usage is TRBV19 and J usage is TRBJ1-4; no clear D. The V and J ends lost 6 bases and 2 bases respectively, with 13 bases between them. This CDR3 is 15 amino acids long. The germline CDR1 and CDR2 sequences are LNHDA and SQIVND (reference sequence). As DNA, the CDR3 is TGTGCCAGTAGCCCAACAGAGTTTACTAATGAAAAACTGTTTTTT. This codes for CASSPTEFTNEKLFF.

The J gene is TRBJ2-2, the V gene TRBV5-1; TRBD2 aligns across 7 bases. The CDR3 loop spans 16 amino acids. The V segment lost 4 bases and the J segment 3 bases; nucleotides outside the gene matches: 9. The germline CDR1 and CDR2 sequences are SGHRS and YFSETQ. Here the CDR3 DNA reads TGCGCCAGCAGCCGCGATGGAGCGGGATACACCGGGGAGCTGTTTTTT. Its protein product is CASSRDGAGYTGELFF.

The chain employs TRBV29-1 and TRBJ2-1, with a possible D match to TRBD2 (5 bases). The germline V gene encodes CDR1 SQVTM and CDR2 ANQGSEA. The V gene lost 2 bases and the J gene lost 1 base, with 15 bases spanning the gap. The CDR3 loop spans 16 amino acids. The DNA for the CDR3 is TGCAGCGTTGAATTCCCTAGCAGGACTTCCTACAATGAGCAGTTCTTC. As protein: CSVEFPSRTSYNEQFF.